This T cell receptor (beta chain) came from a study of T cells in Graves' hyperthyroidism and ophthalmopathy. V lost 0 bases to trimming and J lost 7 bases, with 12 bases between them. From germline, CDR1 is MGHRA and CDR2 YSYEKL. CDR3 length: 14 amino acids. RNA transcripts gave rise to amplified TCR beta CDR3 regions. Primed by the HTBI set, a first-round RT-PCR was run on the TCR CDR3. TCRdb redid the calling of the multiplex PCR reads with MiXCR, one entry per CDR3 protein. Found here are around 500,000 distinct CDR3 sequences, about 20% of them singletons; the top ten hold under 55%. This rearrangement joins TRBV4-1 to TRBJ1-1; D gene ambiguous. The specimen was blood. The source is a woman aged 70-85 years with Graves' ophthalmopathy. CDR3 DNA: TGCGCCAGCAGCCAAGATCTGGGTGGGGTTGAAGCTTTCTTT. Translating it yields CASSQDLGGVEAFF.